This T cell receptor beta chain was obtained from a study of cytomegalovirus exposure and HLA in healthy donors. Across the whole study: Around 78 million unique TCR sequences came from HLA-typed donors in an early release.

CDR1 and CDR2 (germline): MNHEY, SMNVEV (reference sequence). V lost 5 bases and J lost 3; bases outside the gene matches: 8. The CDR3 runs to 16 residues. In the PCR, 60 Vbeta and 13 Jbeta primers were used. Assay: immunoSEQ multiplex PCR; the TCRdb copy retains only in-frame clones and omits some. The table has a few hundred thousand clones, around 83% seen once. The sequencing input was PBMCs. The origin of this receptor is a girl between 5 and 17 years old in good health and CMV-seronegative. The chain is built from TRBV27 and TRBJ2-1; 9 bases match TRBD1. The CDR3 coding sequence is TGTGCCAGCAGTCTACAGGGGGCATTAAGCTACAATGAGCAGTTCTTC. This translates into CASSLQGALSYNEQFF.